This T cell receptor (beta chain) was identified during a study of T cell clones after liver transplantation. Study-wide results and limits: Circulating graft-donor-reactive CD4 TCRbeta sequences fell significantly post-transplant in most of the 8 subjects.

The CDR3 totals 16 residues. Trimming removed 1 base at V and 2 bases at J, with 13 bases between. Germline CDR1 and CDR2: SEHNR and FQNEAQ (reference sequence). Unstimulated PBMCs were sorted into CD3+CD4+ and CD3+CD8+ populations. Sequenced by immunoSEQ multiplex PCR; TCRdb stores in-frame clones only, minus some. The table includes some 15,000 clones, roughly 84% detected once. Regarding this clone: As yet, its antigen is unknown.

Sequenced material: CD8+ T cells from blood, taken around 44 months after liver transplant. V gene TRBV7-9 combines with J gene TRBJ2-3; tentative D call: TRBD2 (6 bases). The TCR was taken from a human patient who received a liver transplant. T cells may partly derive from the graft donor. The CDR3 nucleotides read TGTGCCAGCAGCTTAGTTGGCGGGGAGCCCACAGATACGCAGTATTTT. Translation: CASSLVGGEPTDTQYF.